The sequence of this T cell receptor beta chain was determined in a study of vaccination effects on CD4 cells after COVID-19. Concerning this clone: Its antigen is not identified.

The assay was immunoSEQ multiplex PCR, and TCRdb's table has in-frame clones only and misses some. This sample has about 14,000 clones, with around 72% found just once. Trimming removed 3 bases at V and 6 bases at J, with 15 bases between. Germline V lookup: CDR1 LNHDA, CDR2 SQIVND (reference sequence). The CDR3 contains 15 residues. Antigen-specific CD4+ T cells were expanded (with viral peptide pools) by the ViraFEST assay ahead of sequencing. With 10 days of culture completed, CD4+ T cells were isolated. Each person got two doses of an mRNA SARS-CoV-2 vaccine, BNT162b2 or mRNA-1273. This TCR derives from a human donor who received a COVID-19 vaccine. The V gene is TRBV19, the J gene TRBJ1-5; D is unclear. The sequencing here drew on CD4+ T cells from PBMCs cultured with SARS-CoV-2 spike peptides, taken after COVID-19 vaccination. CDR3 loop: CASSIGYLTIQPQHF. DNA for the CDR3: TGTGCCAGTAGTATCGGGTACCTTACGATTCAGCCCCAGCATTTT.